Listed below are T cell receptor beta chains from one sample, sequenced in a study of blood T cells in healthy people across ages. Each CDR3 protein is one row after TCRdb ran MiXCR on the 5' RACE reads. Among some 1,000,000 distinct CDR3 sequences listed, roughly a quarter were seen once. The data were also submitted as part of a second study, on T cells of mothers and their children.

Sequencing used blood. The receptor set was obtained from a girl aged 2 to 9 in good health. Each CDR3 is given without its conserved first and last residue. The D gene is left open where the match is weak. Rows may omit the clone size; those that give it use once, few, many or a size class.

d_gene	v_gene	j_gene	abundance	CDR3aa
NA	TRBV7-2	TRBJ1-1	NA	ASRRGGLNTEAF
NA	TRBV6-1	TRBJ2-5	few	ASSEGVEQY
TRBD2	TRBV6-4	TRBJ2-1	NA	ASSTLAGGYNEQF
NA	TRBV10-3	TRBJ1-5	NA	AIRADNQPQH
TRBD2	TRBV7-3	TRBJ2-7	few	ASSLTSGSSSYEQY
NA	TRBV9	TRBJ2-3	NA	ASSVVVGATDTQY
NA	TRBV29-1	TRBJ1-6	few	SVELGMKRNSPLH
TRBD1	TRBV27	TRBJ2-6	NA	ASRLQTGGLLVGGANVLT
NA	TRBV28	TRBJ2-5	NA	ASSLQQPVQETQY
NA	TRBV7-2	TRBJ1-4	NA	ASSLDPAATNEKLF
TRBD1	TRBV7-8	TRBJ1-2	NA	ASSLAGRDRAGGYT
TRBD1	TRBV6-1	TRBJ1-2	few	ASSAYPGQKTYGYT
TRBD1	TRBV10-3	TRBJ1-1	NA	AISETGVFEAF
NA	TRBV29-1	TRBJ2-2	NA	SVEIELDTGELF
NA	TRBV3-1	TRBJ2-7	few	ASSPRDTRNYEQY
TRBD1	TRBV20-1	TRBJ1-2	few	SAPRTGGVGGYT
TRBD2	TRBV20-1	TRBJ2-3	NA	SASGLAGADTQY
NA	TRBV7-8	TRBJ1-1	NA	ASSLTIWADVEAF
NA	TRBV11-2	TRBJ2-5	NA	ASSNYETQY
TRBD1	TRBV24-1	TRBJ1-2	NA	ATSDTDREYGYT
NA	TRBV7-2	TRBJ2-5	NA	ASSPWATETQY
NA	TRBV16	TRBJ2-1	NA	ASSHWTVRNEQF
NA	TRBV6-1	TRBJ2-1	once	ASSPISRTAYNEQF
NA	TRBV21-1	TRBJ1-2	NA	ASSIGWEPYGHT
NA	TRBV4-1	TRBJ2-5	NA	ASSPGRQLGTQY
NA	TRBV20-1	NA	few	SLHKETQY
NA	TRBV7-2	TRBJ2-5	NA	ASSLYRTEQETQY
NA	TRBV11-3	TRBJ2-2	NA	ASSIPRTGTGELF
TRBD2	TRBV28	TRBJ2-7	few	ASSPGGEVSSYEQY
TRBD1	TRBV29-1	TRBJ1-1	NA	SVGGQMNTEAF
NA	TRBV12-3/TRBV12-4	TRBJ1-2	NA	ASSPSIRGTGYGYT
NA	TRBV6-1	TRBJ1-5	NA	ASPQGNQPQH
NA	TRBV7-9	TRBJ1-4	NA	ASSLAKELHEKLF
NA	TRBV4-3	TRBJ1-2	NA	ASSHIVPWGYGYT
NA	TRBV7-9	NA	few	ASSFPLGDEQF
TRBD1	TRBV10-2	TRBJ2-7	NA	ASDRVIYEQY
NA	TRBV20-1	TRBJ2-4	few	SASEGIMGVAKNIQY
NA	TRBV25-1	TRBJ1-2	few	ASSDRGGNYGYT
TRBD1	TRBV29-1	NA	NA	SVSGTGNRPSYEQY
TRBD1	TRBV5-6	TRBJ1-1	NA	ASSLDGQGPEAF
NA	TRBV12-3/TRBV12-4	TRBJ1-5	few	ASSLVQGGQPQH
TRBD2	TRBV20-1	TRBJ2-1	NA	SANLAGANEQF
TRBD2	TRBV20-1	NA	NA	SARDRGLAVHEQF
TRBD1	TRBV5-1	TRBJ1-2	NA	ASRKEMGQGYGYT